This T cell receptor beta chain was sequenced for a study of cytomegalovirus exposure and HLA in healthy donors. Notes on this clone: Its specificity is not known.

The PCR was carried out with 60 Vbeta primers and 13 Jbeta primers. Profiled with immunoSEQ multiplex PCR; TCRdb holds only in-frame clones, not every one. The table lists 75,000 to 95,000 clones, nearly 70% of them singletons, with 2.7% in the top ten. Overall study findings and caveats: It was shown in a later analysis that HLA-associated TCR beta chains were more clonally expanded than other, equally common chains. Several top significant clusters appeared, in a later analysis, to be linked to common viral pathogens.

The CDR3 has 15 residues. Trimming removed 5 bases from V and 4 bases from J; junction bases left unmatched: 10. Per the germline V gene, CDR1 is SGHAT and CDR2 is FQNNGV. The chain links TRBV11-2 to TRBJ1-1; 7 nucleotides align to TRBD1. This clonotype was obtained from a man aged 45-65 years in good health and CMV-seronegative. Sequencing was carried out using PBMCs. CDR3 DNA: TGTGCCAGCAGCGAGCGACAGGGAAGTGCCACTGAAGCTTTCTTT. This codes for CASSERQGSATEAFF.